This T cell receptor (beta chain) was documented in a study of PD-1 blockade in classical Hodgkin lymphoma. Noted time point: cycle 4 day 1 (C4D1), after 5 to 7 weeks of nivolumab. Each of the patients experienced relapse following autologous stem cell transplantation, and their brentuximab vedotin exposure differed. Germline CDR1 and CDR2: SGHTA and FQGNSA. The CDR3 loop spans 14 amino acids. V shed 1 base and J 5 bases; nucleotides not matched to a gene: 4. Sequenced by immunoSEQ multiplex PCR; TCRdb stores in-frame clones only, minus some. The data hold 20,000 or so clones, with 80% observed a single time. Study conclusions and caveats: Baseline TCR diversity was reportedly lower in newly diagnosed patients than in healthy donors. It was reported as lower still in relapsed/refractory patients.

In regard to this clone: Its specificity is not known.

The specimen comprised peripheral blood mononuclear cells (PBMCs), sampled before the fourth cycle of nivolumab. This clonotype was obtained from a human donor with classical Hodgkin lymphoma. The V and J genes are TRBV7-2 and TRBJ2-5; 7 bases fit TRBD1. The DNA of the CDR3 is TGTGCCAGCAGCTTAGTCGACAGGGTGGAGACCCAGTACTTC. It codes for CASSLVDRVETQYF.